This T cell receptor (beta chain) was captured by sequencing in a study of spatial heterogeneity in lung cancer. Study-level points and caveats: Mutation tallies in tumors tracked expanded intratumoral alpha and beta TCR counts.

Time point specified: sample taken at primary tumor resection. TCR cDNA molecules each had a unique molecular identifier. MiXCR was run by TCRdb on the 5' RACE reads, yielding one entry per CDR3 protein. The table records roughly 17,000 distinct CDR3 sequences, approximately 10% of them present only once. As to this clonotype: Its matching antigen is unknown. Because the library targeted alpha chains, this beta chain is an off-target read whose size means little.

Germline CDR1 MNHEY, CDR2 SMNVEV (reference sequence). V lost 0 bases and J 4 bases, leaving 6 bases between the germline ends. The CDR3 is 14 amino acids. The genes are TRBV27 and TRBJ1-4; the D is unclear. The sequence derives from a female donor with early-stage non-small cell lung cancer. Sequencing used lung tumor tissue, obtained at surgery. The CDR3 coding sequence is TGTGCCAGCAGTTTATCGCGGCTTAATGAAAAACTGTTTTTT. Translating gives CASSLSRLNEKLFF. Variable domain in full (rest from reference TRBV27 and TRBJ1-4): EAQVTQNPRYLITVTGKKLTVTCSQNMNHEYMSWYRQDPGLGLRQIYYSMNVEVTDKGDVPEGYKVSRKEKRNFPLILESPSPNQTSLYFCASSLSRLNEKLFFGSGTQLSVL.